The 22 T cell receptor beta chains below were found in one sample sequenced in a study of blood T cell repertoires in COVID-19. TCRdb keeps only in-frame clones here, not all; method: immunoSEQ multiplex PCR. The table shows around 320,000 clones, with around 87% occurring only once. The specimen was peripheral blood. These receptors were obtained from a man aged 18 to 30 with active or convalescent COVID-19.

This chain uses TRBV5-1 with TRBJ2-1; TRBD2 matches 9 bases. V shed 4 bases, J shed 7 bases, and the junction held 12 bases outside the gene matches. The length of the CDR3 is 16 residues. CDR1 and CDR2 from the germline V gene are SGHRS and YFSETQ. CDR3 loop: CASSPTIAGGPNEQFF. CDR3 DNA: TGCGCCAGCAGCCCTACGATCGCGGGAGGGCCGAATGAGCAGTTCTTC. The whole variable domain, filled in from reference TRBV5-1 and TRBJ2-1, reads KAGVTQTPRYLIKTRGQQVTLSCSPISGHRSVSWYQQTPGQGLQFLFEYFSETQRNKGNFPGRFSGRQFSNSRSEMNVSTLELGDSALYLCASSPTIAGGPNEQFFGPGTRLTVL.

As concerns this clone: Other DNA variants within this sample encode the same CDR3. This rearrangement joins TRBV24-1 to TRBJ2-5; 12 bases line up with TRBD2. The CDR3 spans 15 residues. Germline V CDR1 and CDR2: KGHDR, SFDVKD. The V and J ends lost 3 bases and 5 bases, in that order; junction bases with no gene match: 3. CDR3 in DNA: TGTGCCACCAGTGATCCCGGGACTAGCGGGGAGACCCAGTACTTC. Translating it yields CATSDPGTSGETQYF.

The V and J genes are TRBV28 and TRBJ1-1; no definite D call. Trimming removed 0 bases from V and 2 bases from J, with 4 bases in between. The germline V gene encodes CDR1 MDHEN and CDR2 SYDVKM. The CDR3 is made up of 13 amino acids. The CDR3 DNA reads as TGTGCCAGCAGTTTATGGAGTAACACTGAAGCTTTCTTT. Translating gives CASSLWSNTEAFF. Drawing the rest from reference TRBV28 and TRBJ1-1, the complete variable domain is DVKVTQSSRYLVKRTGEKVFLECVQDMDHENMFWYRQDPGLGLRLIYFSYDVKMKEKGDIPEGYSVSREKKERFSLILESASTNQTSMYLCASSLWSNTEAFFGQGTRLTVV.

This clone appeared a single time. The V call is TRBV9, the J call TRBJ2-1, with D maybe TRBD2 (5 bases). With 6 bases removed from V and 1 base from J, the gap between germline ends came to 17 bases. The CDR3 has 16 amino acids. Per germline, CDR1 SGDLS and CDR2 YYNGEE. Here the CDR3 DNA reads TGTGCCAGCACGAAATCGGAGGTCATATCCTACAATGAGCAGTTCTTC. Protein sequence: CASTKSEVISYNEQFF.

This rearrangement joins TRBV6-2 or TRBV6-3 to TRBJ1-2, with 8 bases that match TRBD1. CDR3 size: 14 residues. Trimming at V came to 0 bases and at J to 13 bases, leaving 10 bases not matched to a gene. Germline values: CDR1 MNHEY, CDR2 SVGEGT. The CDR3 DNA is TGTGCCAGCAGTTACTCCGGACAGGGTCCCCTAACCACCTTC. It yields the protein CASSYSGQGPLTTF.

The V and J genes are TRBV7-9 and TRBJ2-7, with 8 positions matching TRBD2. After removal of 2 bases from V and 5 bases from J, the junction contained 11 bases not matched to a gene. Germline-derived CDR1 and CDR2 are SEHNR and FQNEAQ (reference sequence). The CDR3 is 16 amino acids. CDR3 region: CASSLTTGTRGDEQYF. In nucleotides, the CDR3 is TGTGCCAGCAGCTTAACCACCGGGACTAGGGGCGACGAGCAGTACTTC.

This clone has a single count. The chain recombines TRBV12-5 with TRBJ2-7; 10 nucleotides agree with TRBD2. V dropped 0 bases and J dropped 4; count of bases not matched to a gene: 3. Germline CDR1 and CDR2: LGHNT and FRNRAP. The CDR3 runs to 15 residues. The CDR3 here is CASGLVSGGPYEQYF. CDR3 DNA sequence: TGTGCTAGTGGTTTGGTTAGCGGGGGGCCTTACGAGCAGTACTTC.

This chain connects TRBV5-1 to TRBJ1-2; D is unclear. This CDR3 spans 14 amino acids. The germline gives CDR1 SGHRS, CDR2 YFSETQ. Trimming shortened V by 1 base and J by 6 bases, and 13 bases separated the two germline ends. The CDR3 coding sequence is TGCGCCAGCAGCTTGCCCGAAGGGAGGAATGGCTACACCTTC. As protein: CASSLPEGRNGYTF.

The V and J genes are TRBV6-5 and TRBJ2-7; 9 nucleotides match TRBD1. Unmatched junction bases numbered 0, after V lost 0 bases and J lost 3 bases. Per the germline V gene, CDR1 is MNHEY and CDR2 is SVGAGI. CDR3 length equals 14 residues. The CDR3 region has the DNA TGTGCCAGCAGTTACTCGGGACAGGGCTACGAGCAGTACTTC. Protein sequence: CASSYSGQGYEQYF.

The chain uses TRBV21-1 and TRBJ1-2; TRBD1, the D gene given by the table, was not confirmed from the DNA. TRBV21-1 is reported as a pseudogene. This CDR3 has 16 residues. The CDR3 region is CASSTRTGGWIYGYTF. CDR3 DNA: TGTGCCAGCAGCACCAGGACAGGGGGTTGGATCTATGGCTACACCTTC.

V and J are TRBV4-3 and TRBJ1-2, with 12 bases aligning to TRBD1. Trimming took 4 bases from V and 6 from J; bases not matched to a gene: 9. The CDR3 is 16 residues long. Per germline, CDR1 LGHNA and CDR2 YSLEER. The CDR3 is CASSPGTGGVSDGYTF. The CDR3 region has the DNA TGCGCCAGCAGCCCTGGGACAGGGGGCGTTTCTGATGGCTACACCTTC.

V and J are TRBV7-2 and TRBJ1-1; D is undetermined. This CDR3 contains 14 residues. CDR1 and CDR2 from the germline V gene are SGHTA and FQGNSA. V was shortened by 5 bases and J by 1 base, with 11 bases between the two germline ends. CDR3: CASSPTKRNTEAFF. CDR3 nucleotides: TGTGCCAGCAGCCCCACTAAACGGAACACTGAAGCTTTCTTT.

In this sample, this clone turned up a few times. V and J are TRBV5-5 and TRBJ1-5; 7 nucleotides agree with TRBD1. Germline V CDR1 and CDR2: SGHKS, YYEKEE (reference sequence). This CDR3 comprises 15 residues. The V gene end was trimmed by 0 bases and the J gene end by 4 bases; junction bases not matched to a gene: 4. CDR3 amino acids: CASSLGQGENQPQHF. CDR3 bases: TGTGCCAGCAGCTTGGGCCAGGGGGAAAATCAGCCCCAGCATTTT.

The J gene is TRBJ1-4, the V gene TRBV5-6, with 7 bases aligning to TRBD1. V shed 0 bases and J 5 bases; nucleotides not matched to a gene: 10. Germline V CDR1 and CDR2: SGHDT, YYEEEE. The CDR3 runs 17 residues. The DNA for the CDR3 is TGTGCCAGCAGCTTGGAGACAGGGACTCCCCCGAATGAAAAACTGTTTTTT. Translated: CASSLETGTPPNEKLFF.

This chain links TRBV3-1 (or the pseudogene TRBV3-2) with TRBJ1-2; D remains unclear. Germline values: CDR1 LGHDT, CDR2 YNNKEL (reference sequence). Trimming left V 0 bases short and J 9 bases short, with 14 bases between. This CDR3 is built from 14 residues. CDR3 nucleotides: TGTGCCAGCAGCCAAGATTTGGCAGGACTGCGCTACACCTTC. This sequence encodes CASSQDLAGLRYTF.

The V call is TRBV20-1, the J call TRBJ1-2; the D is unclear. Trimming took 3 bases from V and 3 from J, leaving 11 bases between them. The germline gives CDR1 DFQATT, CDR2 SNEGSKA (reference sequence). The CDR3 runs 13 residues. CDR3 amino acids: CSASPSPDYGYTF. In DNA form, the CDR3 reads TGCAGTGCTAGTCCCTCCCCAGACTATGGCTACACCTTC.

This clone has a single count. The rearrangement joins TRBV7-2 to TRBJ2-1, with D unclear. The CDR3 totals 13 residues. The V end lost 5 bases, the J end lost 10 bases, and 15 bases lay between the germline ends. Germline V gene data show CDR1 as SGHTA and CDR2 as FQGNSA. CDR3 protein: CASSAPAVEEQFF. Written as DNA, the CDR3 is TGTGCCAGCAGCGCCCCCGCGGTTGAAGAGCAGTTCTTC.

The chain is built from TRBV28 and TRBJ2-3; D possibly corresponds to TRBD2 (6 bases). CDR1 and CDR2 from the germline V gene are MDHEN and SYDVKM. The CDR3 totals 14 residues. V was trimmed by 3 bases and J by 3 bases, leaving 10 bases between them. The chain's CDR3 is CASSFRGRTDTQYF. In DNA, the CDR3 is TGTGCCAGCAGTTTTCGGGGGAGAACAGATACGCAGTATTTT.

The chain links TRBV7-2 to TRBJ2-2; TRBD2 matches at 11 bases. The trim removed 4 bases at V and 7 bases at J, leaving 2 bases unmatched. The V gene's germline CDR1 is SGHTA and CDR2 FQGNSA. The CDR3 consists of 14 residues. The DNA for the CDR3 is TGTGCCAGCAGCTCGACTAGCGGGGTCGGGGAGCTGTTTTTT. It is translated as CASSSTSGVGELFF. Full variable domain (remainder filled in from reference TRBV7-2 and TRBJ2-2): GAGVSQSPSNKVTEKGKDVELRCDPISGHTALYWYRQSLGQGLEFLIYFQGNSAPDKSGLPSDRFSAERTGGSVSTLTIQRTQQEDSAVYLCASSSTSGVGELFFGEGSRLTVL.

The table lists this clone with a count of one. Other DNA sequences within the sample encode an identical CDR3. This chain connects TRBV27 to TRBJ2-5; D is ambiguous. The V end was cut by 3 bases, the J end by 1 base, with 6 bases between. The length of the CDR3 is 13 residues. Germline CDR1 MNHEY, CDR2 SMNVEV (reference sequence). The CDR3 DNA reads TGTGCCAGCAGTTTTAGCAGCCAAGAGACCCAGTACTTC. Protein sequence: CASSFSSQETQYF.

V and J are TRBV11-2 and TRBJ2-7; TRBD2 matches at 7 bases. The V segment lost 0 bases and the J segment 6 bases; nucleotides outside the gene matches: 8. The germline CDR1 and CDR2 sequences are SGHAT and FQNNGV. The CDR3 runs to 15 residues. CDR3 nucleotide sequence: TGTGCCAGCAGCTTAGAGGTCAGCTGGGGGGGCGAGCAGTACTTC. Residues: CASSLEVSWGGEQYF.

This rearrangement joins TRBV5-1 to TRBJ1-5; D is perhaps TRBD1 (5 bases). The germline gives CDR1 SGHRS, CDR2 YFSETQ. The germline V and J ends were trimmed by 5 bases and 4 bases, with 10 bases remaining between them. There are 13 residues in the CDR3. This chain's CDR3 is CASSSSGNQPQHF. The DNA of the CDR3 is TGCGCCAGCAGTTCGTCAGGGAATCAGCCCCAGCATTTT.